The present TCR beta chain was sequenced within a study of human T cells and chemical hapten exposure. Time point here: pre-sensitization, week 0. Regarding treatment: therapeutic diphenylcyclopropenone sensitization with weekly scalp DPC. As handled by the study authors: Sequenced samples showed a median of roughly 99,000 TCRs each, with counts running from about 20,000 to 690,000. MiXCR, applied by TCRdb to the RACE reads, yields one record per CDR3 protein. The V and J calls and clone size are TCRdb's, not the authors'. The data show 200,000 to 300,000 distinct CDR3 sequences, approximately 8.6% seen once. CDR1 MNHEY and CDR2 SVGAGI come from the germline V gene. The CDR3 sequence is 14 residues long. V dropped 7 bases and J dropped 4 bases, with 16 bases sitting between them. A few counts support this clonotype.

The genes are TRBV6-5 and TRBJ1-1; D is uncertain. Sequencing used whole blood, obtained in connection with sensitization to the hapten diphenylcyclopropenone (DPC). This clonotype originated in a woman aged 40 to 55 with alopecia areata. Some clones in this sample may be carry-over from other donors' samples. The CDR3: CASIVGGRSTEAFF. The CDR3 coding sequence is TGTGCCAGCATCGTAGGAGGAAGGTCCACTGAAGCTTTCTTT.